A selection of T cell receptor beta chains follows, all from one sample in a study of EBV T-cell therapy then PD-1 blockade in nasopharyngeal carcinoma. What these receptors recognize is not known. Some clones are missing from TCRdb's copy, which holds only in-frame ones; the method was immunoSEQ multiplex PCR. The sample records roughly 14,000 clones, around 84% being singletons. Here the sequenced sample was CD8+ T cells from blood, taken at approximately day 100 from a patient whose treatment included autologous EBV-specific T cells and nivolumab. These receptors were taken from a man in his forties with nasopharyngeal carcinoma. The CDR3 runs from the conserved cysteine through the conserved F or W. A D gene is named only where the DNA matches it firmly. Size tells how often a clone was seen (once, few, many) or the class of an expanded clone, and some rows leave it out.

D: -
size: -
J: TRBJ1-2
V: TRBV3-1/TRBV3-2
DNA: TGTGCCAGCAGCCCGCCGACAGCGTATGGCTACACCTTC
CDR3: CASSPPTAYGYTF

D: -
size: -
J: TRBJ2-2
V: TRBV5-4
DNA: TGTGCCAGCAGCTTGAGTCGGGGCACCGGGGAGCTGTTTTTT
CDR3: CASSLSRGTGELFF

D: -
size: once
J: TRBJ2-7
V: TRBV5-5
DNA: TGTGCCAGCAGCTTGGGGTGGGGAGGCGACGAGCAGTACTTC
CDR3: CASSLGWGGDEQYF

D: -
size: -
J: TRBJ2-2
V: TRBV24-1
DNA: TGTGCCACCAGTGATCCCACGTATCGGAACACCGGGGAGCTGTTTTTT
CDR3: CATSDPTYRNTGELFF

D: TRBD2
size: few
J: TRBJ2-7
V: TRBV6-1
DNA: TGTGCCAGCAGTGAAGGGACTAGCGGCTCCTACGAGCAGTACTTC
CDR3: CASSEGTSGSYEQYF

D: -
size: once
J: TRBJ2-2
V: TRBV9
DNA: TGTGCCAGCAGCGTATTCGGGGGTCCCGGGGAGCTGTTTTTT
CDR3: CASSVFGGPGELFF

D: -
size: -
J: TRBJ1-6
V: TRBV27
DNA: TGTGCCAGCAGTTCTGGAGGTTCGAATTCACCCCTCCACTTT
CDR3: CASSSGGSNSPLHF

D: -
size: -
J: TRBJ2-6
V: TRBV29-1
DNA: TGCAGCGTCGGGACCGCCGACTCTGGGGCCAACGTCCTGACTTTC
CDR3: CSVGTADSGANVLTF

D: TRBD1
size: once
J: TRBJ1-1
V: TRBV4-2
DNA: TGTGCCAGCAGCCAAGACGACAGGGGGCTTATGAACACTGAAGCTTTCTTT
CDR3: CASSQDDRGLMNTEAFF

D: -
size: -
J: TRBJ2-7
V: TRBV7-8
DNA: TGTGCCAGCAGCCGGGACGGTGCCTACGAGCAGTACTTC
CDR3: CASSRDGAYEQYF

D: -
size: -
J: TRBJ2-2
V: TRBV4-2
DNA: TGTGCCAGCAGCCTCACTTTGGACACCGGGGAGCTGTTTTTT
CDR3: CASSLTLDTGELFF

D: -
size: -
J: TRBJ1-2
V: TRBV25-1
DNA: TGTGCCAGCAGCGGACCTGGGGCCTATGGCTACACCTTC
CDR3: CASSGPGAYGYTF

D: -
size: once
J: TRBJ1-4
V: TRBV20-1
DNA: TGCAGTGCTAGGAATGGGCAAAAACTGTTTTTT
CDR3: CSARNGQKLFF

D: TRBD2
size: -
J: TRBJ2-5
V: TRBV7-6
DNA: TGTGCCAGCAGCTTAGTTGCCCCTCGGCGGACTAGAGTCCAAGAGACCCAGTACTTC
CDR3: CASSLVAPRRTRVQETQYF

D: -
size: -
J: TRBJ1-1
V: TRBV6-5
DNA: TGTGCCAGCAGTCGGGACATGAACACTGAAGCTTTCTTT
CDR3: CASSRDMNTEAFF

D: -
size: -
J: TRBJ2-7
V: TRBV6-2/TRBV6-3
DNA: TGTGCCAGCAGTTACAGAGGACGGTCCTACGAGCAGTACTTC
CDR3: CASSYRGRSYEQYF